Sequencing of this T cell receptor (beta chain) was carried out in a study of cytomegalovirus exposure and HLA in healthy donors. From germline, CDR1 is MDHEN and CDR2 SYDVKM. Trimming took off 11 bases at V and 5 bases at J, with 10 bases between the two ends. CDR3 length equals 10 residues. The PCR was carried out with 60 Vbeta primers and 13 Jbeta primers. TCRdb keeps only in-frame clones here, not all; method: immunoSEQ multiplex PCR. The table records 100,000 to 150,000 clones, roughly a tenth of them present only once. Points from the study as a whole: Several of the most significant clusters appeared, in a later analysis, to be linked to common viral pathogens.

Everyone who donated was a healthy bone marrow donor. Concerning this clone itself: Its matching antigen is unknown.

The chain joins TRBV28 to TRBJ2-7, with a possible D match to TRBD2 (7 bases). Sequencing was performed on PBMCs. The receptor was derived from a woman between 18 and 29 years old in good health and CMV-seropositive. The CDR3 coding sequence is TGTGCCCCGGGGGGCCACGAGCAGTACTTC. It yields the protein CAPGGHEQYF.